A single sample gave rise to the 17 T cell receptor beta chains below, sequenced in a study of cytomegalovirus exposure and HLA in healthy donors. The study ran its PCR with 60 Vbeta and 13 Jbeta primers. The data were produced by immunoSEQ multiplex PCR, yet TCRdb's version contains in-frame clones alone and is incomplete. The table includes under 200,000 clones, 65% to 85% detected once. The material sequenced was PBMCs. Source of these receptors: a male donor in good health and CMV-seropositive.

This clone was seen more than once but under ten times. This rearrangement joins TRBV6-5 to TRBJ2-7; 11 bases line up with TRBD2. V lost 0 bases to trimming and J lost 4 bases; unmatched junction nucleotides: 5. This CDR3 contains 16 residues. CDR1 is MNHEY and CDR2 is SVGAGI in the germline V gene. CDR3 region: CASSYSTLAGVYEQYF. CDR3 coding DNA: TGTGCCAGCAGTTACTCGACACTAGCGGGAGTATACGAGCAGTACTTC.

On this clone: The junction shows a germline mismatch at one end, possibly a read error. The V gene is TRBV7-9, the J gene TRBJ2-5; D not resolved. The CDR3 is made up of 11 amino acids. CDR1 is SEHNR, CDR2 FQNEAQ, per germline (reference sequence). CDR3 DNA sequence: TGTGCCAGCAGCCTTACTCCTGCCTTCCACTTC. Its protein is CASSLTPAFHF.

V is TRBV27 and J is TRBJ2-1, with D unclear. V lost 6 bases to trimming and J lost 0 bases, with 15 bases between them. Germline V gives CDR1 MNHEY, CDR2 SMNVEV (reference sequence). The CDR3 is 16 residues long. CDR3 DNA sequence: TGTGCCAGCAGCCGTGACTCCTTGAGCTCCTACAATGAGCAGTTCTTC. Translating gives CASSRDSLSSYNEQFF.

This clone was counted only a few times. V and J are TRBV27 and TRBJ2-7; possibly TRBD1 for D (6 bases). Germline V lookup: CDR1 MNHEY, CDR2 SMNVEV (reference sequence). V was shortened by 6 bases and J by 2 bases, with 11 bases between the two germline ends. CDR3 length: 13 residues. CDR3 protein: CASRFQGTYEQYF. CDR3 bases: TGTGCCAGCAGGTTCCAGGGGACCTACGAGCAGTACTTC.

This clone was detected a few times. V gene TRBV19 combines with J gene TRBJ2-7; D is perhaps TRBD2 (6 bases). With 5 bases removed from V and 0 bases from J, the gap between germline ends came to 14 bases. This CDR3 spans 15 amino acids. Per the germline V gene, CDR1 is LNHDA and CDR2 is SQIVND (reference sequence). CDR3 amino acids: CASSAGTGSSYEQYF. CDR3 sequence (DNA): TGTGCCAGTAGTGCGGGAACAGGTAGCTCCTACGAGCAGTACTTC. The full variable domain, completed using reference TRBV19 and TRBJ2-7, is DGGITQSPKYLFRKEGQNVTLSCEQNLNHDAMYWYRQDPGQGLRLIYYSQIVNDFQKGDIAEGYSVSREKKESFPLTVTSAQKNPTAFYLCASSAGTGSSYEQYFGPGTRLTVT.

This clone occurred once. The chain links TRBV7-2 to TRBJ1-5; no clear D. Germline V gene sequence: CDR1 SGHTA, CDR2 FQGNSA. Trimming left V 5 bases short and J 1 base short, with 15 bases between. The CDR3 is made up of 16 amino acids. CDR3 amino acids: CASSRFRGSSNQPQHF. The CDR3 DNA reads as TGTGCCAGCAGCCGATTTCGGGGTTCCAGCAATCAGCCCCAGCATTTT.

CDR3 protein: CASSLGLAGRSGELFF. The CDR3 bases are TGTGCCAGCAGCTTGGGGTTAGCGGGACGGTCCGGGGAGCTGTTTTTT. This chain joins TRBV5-4 and TRBJ2-2; 8 bases are shared with TRBD2. This CDR3 region has 16 residues. Trimming cost V 0 bases and J 6 bases; bases outside gene matches: 7. Germline CDR1 is SGHNT and CDR2 is YYREEE (reference sequence).

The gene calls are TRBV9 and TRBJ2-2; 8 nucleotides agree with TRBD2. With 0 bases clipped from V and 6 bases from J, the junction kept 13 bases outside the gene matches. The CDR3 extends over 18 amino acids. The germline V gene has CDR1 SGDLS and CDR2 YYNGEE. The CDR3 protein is CASSVELGASGSPGELFF. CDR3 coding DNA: TGTGCCAGCAGCGTAGAACTTGGGGCCAGCGGGAGCCCCGGGGAGCTGTTTTTT.

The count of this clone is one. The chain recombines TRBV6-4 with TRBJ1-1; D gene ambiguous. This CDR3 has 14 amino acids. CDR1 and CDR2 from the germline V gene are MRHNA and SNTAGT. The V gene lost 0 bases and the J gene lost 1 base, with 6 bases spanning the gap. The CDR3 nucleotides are TGTGCCAGCAGTGACTCGAACAGGAACACTGAAGCTTTCTTT. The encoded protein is CASSDSNRNTEAFF.

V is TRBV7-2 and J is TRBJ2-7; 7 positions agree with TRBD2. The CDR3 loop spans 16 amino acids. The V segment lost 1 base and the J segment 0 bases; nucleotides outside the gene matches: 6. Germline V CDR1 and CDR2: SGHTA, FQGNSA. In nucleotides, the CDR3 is TGTGCCAGCAGCTTAGTAGGAGGCGGGAGCTCCTACGAGCAGTACTTC. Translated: CASSLVGGGSSYEQYF.

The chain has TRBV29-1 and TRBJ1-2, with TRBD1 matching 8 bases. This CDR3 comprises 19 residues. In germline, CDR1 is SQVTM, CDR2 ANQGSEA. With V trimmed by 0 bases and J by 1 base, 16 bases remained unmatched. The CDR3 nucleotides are TGCAGCGTTGAAGATCGGTTGGACAGGGCCTTATCCTTTAACTATGGCTACACCTTC. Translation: CSVEDRLDRALSFNYGYTF.

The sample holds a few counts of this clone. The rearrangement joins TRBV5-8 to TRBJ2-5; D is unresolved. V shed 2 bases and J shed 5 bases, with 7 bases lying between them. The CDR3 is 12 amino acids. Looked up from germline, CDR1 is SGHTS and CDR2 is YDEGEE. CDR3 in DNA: TGTGCCAGCAGCTTAGTCGAGGAGACCCAGTACTTC. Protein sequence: CASSLVEETQYF.

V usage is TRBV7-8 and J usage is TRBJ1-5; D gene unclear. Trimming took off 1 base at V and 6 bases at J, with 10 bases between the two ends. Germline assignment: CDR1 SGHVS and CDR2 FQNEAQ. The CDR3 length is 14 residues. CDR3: CASSLVPGVQPQHF. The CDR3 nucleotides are TGTGCCAGCAGCTTAGTCCCAGGCGTTCAGCCCCAGCATTTT.

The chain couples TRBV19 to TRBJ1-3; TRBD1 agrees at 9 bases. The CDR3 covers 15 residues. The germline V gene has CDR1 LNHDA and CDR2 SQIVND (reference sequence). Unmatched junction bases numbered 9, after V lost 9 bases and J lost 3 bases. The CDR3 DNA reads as TGTGCCAGCCGCCCACAGGGGGCGGTTGGAAACACCATATATTTT. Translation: CASRPQGAVGNTIYF.

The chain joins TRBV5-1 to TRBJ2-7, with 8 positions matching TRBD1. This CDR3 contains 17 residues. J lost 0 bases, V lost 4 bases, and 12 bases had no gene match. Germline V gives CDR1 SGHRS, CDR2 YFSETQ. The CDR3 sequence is CASSPGTGFFNSYEQYF. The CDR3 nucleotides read TGCGCCAGCAGCCCCGGGACAGGCTTTTTTAACTCCTACGAGCAGTACTTC.

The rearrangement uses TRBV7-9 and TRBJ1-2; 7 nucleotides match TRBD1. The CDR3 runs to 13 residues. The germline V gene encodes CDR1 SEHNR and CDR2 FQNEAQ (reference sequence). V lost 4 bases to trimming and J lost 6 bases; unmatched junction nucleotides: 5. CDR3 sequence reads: CASSSDRQNGYTF. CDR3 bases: TGTGCCAGCAGCTCGGACAGGCAGAATGGCTACACCTTC.

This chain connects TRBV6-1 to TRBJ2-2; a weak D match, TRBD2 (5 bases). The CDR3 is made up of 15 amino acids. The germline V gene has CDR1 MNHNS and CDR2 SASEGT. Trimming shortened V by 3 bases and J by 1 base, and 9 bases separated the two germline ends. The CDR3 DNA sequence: TGTGCCAGCAGTGATTTAGGACTGAACACCGGGGAGCTGTTTTTT. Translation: CASSDLGLNTGELFF.